The 6 T cell receptor beta chains below come from one sample, sequenced in a study of blood T cells in healthy people across ages. Primers used in a second PCR of roughly 7 to 11 cycles were a sample-barcoded 5' primer and a J-beta primer mix. TCRdb fed the 5' RACE reads into MiXCR, producing one record per CDR3 protein. The data contain around 1,700,000 distinct CDR3 sequences, roughly 27% of them seen just once; the ten biggest clones take up 7.7%. Sequenced sample: blood. The receptors come from a woman in her thirties in good health.

This clonotype was detected many times. The V call is TRBV6-1, the J call TRBJ2-7, with a tentative D call TRBD2 (5 bases). The CDR3 spans 14 residues. The V end lost 7 bases, the J end lost 2 bases, and 15 bases lay between the germline ends. CDR1 and CDR2 (germline): MNHNS, SASEGT. The DNA of the CDR3 is TGTGCCAGCACTACCGGGGTCCTAGCCTACGAGCAGTACTTC. It codes for CASTTGVLAYEQYF.

The rearrangement uses TRBV7-2 and TRBJ2-1, with D possibly TRBD2 on 5 matching bases. Trimming removed 5 bases from V and 2 bases from J, with 13 bases in between. The CDR3 spans 15 residues. The V gene's germline CDR1 is SGHTA and CDR2 FQGNSA. The CDR3 sequence is CASSTTSWAYNEQFF. The CDR3 DNA follows: TGTGCCAGCAGCACCACTAGTTGGGCCTACAATGAGCAGTTCTTC.

The rearrangement joins TRBV5-1 to TRBJ1-2; 7 nucleotides match TRBD1. The germline V gene has CDR1 SGHRS and CDR2 YFSETQ. V lost 4 bases to trimming and J lost 2 bases; unmatched junction nucleotides: 5. There are 14 residues in the CDR3. The CDR3 spells CASSETGRNYGYTF. The CDR3 nucleotides read TGCGCCAGCAGCGAGACAGGGAGGAACTATGGCTACACCTTC.

As regards this clonotype: A much larger clone lies a single base off, so this may be a read error. J is TRBJ1-2 and V is TRBV10-2, with a tentative D call TRBD1 (5 bases). The CDR3 covers 13 residues. The germline gives CDR1 WSHSY, CDR2 SAAADI. The CDR3 here is CASGETAGNGYTF. CDR3 DNA: TGCGCCAGCGGTGAGACAGCCGGGAATGGCTACACCTTC.

This clonotype was observed a few times. The V gene is TRBV4-2, the J gene TRBJ2-3; possibly TRBD2 for D (5 bases). Trimming pared 0 bases from V and 2 bases from J, leaving 15 bases between. Germline CDR1 reads LGHNA; CDR2 reads YNFKEQ. The length of the CDR3 is 17 residues. The CDR3, as DNA: TGTGCCAGCAGCCAAGATTTATCACTAGGCCTCACAGATACGCAGTATTTT. Protein: CASSQDLSLGLTDTQYF.

V gene TRBV11-2 combines with J gene TRBJ2-7; TRBD1 is a possible D gene (5 bases). CDR1 is SGHAT, CDR2 FQNNGV, per germline. This CDR3 has 13 residues. V lost 3 bases to trimming and J lost 3 bases, with 9 bases between them. This chain's CDR3 is CASSFVGVYEQYF. The CDR3 region has the DNA TGTGCCAGCAGCTTTGTAGGGGTCTACGAGCAGTACTTC.